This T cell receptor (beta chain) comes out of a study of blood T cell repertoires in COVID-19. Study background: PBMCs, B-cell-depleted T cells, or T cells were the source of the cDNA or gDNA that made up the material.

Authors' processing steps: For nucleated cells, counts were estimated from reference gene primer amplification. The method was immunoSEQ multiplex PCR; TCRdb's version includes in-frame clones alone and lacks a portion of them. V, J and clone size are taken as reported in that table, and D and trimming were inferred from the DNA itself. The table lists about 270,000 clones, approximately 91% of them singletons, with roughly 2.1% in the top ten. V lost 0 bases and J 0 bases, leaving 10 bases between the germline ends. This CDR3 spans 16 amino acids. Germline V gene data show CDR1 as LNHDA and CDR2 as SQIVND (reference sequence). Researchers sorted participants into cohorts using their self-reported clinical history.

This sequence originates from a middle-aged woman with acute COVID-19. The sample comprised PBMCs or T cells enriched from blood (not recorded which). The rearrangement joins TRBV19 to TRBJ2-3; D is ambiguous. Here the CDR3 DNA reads TGTGCCAGTAGTATAGAGGCAGGATCGAGCACAGATACGCAGTATTTT. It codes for CASSIEAGSSTDTQYF.